The clone carrying this T cell receptor (beta chain) showed up just a few times. The data were obtained in a study of blood T cell repertoires in COVID-19. Study-level information: COVID-19 samples, acute and convalescent, were from the United States, Italy and Spain. T cells, B-cell-depleted T cells, or PBMCs supplied cDNA or gDNA.

This CDR3 region has 16 residues. V shed 1 base and J 6 bases; nucleotides not matched to a gene: 6. Germline values: CDR1 SGHAT, CDR2 FQNNGV. Authors' analysis steps: Researchers report that nucleated cell counts were estimated from reference gene primer amplification. Data came from immunoSEQ multiplex PCR; TCRdb stores just in-frame clones and leaves some out. The V and J calls and clone size come from that table; D and trimming were worked out from the DNA. The sample yields approximately 40,000 clones, about 90% seen once. This sequence was found in a woman in her 70s with acute or convalescent COVID-19. The sequencing sample was made of peripheral blood. The chain couples TRBV11-2 to TRBJ2-2; the match to TRBD1 covers 9 bases. The DNA of the CDR3 is TGTGCCAGCAGCTTAGGGGACAGGGAGGAAGCCGGGGAGCTGTTTTTT. Translating gives CASSLGDREEAGELFF.